The present TCR beta chain was sequenced within a study of CD8+ T cells in alopecia areata. This clone has just one count. V dropped 3 bases and J dropped 7; count of bases not matched to a gene: 7. The CDR3 sequence is 14 residues long. Germline V gene lookup returns CDR1 SGHTA and CDR2 FQGNSA. Investigators isolated RNA and reverse transcribed it into cDNA to act as the sequencing template. Only in-frame clones appear in the TCRdb table, and some are missing; sequencing was by immunoSEQ multiplex PCR. The table has more than 200,000 clones, around two thirds seen once. V gene TRBV7-2 combines with J gene TRBJ2-5, with 8 nucleotides matching TRBD1. The sequencing used CD4+ T cells sorted from blood, collected at week 0. The receptor was derived from a human donor with alopecia areata. CDR3 in DNA: TGTGCCAGCAGCTTGGACAGGGCAAGTGGGACCCAGTACTTC. Its protein is CASSLDRASGTQYF.